The 16 T cell receptor beta chains listed next were all sequenced from one sample in a study of blood T cell repertoires in COVID-19. The table came from immunoSEQ multiplex PCR; TCRdb's copy has only in-frame clones and leaves some out. Of under 300,000 clones listed, about 89% were seen once; the top ten hold approximately 1.9%. The sequencing sample was made of PBMCs or T cells enriched from blood (not recorded which). The receptors originated from a woman aged 18-30 years who had recovered from COVID-19.

This chain uses TRBV4-1 with TRBJ1-3; TRBD1 agrees at 11 bases. The CDR3 spans 19 residues. The trim removed 0 bases at V and 4 bases at J, leaving 11 bases unmatched. The germline V gene has CDR1 MGHRA and CDR2 YSYEKL. The CDR3 here is CASSQERWGQGEGGNTIYF. CDR3 sequence (DNA): TGCGCCAGCAGCCAAGAAAGGTGGGGACAGGGGGAAGGAGGAAACACCATATATTTT.

The chain combines TRBV7-9 with TRBJ1-2; tentatively, D is TRBD1 (6 bases). Germline V gene lookup returns CDR1 SEHNR and CDR2 FQNEAQ (reference sequence). V dropped 0 bases and J dropped 6 bases, with 23 bases sitting between them. The CDR3 runs 18 residues. The CDR3 bases are TGTGCCAGCAGCTTAGCGTATGCCCTGGACAGCTTCTACGATGGCTACACCTTC. This codes for CASSLAYALDSFYDGYTF.

The chain combines TRBV18 with TRBJ2-7, with 7 bases lining up with TRBD1. Germline assignment: CDR1 KGHSH and CDR2 LQKENI. The trim removed 3 bases at V and 0 bases at J, leaving 2 bases unmatched. This CDR3 has 14 residues. The CDR3 region is CASSPGTASYEQYF. CDR3 DNA: TGTGCCAGCTCACCCGGGACAGCCTCCTACGAGCAGTACTTC.

The chain has TRBV4-1 and TRBJ1-1; a weak D match, TRBD1 (5 bases). V lost 0 bases and J 6 bases, leaving 17 bases between the germline ends. CDR1 and CDR2 from the germline V gene are MGHRA and YSYEKL. There are 16 residues in the CDR3. The CDR3 loop reads CASSQDRGYSGAEAFF. The CDR3 coding sequence is TGCGCCAGCAGCCAAGATCGGGGGTACAGTGGGGCTGAAGCTTTCTTT.

This sequence joins TRBV24-1 and TRBJ1-4, with 11 nucleotides matching TRBD1. Germline V gene sequence: CDR1 KGHDR, CDR2 SFDVKD. CDR3 length equals 13 residues. Trimming at V came to 10 bases and at J to 7 bases, leaving 4 bases not matched to a gene. The chain's CDR3 is CATGQGGSEKLFF. CDR3 DNA sequence: TGTGCCACGGGACAGGGGGGGAGTGAAAAACTGTTTTTT.

The genes are TRBV4-1 and TRBJ2-7; 7 nucleotides agree with TRBD1. J was trimmed by 4 bases and V by 3 bases; bases with no gene match: 9. The germline CDR1 and CDR2 sequences are MGHRA and YSYEKL. The CDR3 loop spans 15 amino acids. The CDR3 loop is CASSHPDRERYEQYF. The CDR3 bases are TGCGCCAGCAGCCACCCAGACAGGGAAAGGTACGAGCAGTACTTC.

CDR3 in amino acids: CASSHPGVYEKLFF. The DNA for the CDR3 is TGTGCCAGCAGCCACCCGGGGGTATATGAAAAACTGTTTTTT. The chain combines TRBV11-2 with TRBJ1-4, with D tentatively TRBD1 (5 bases). Germline V gene sequence: CDR1 SGHAT, CDR2 FQNNGV. CDR3 length equals 14 residues. V shed 5 bases and J shed 6 bases, with 13 bases lying between them.

This clone was seen a few times. The CDR3 coding sequence is TGTGCCAGCGGCGGACAGGCCAATTATCAGCCCCAGCATTTT. Amino acid sequence: CASGGQANYQPQHF. The chain has TRBV5-3 and TRBJ1-5; 7 bases are shared with TRBD1. TRBV5-3 is reported as an ORF; its role is uncertain. This CDR3 is built from 14 residues. V lost 8 bases to trimming and J lost 5 bases; unmatched junction nucleotides: 10.

The rearrangement joins TRBV18 to TRBJ1-1; the match to TRBD1 covers 9 bases. In germline, CDR1 is KGHSH, CDR2 LQKENI. V trimming: 0 bases; J trimming: 10 bases; junction bases outside the gene matches: 12. This CDR3 region has 16 residues. The CDR3 sequence: CASSPPFGTGMEGAFF. The CDR3 nucleotides are TGTGCCAGCTCACCACCCTTCGGGACAGGGATGGAGGGAGCTTTCTTT.

The rearrangement joins TRBV6-5 to TRBJ2-7; maybe TRBD2 (6 bases). V was trimmed by 1 base and J by 7 bases, leaving 20 bases between them. Germline assignment: CDR1 MNHEY and CDR2 SVGAGI. The CDR3 is 16 residues long. CDR3 protein: CASSYYRGERLGEQYF. DNA for the CDR3: TGTGCCAGCAGTTACTACCGCGGGGAACGGCTTGGGGAGCAGTACTTC.

The chain links TRBV11-2 to TRBJ1-3, with 8 bases aligning to TRBD1. CDR1 and CDR2 (germline): SGHAT, FQNNGV. The J segment lost 3 bases and the V segment lost 5 bases, leaving 6 bases of the junction unmatched. CDR3 length equals 15 residues. CDR3 in amino acids: CASSRRGLGGNTIYF. The CDR3 coding sequence is TGTGCCAGCAGCCGCAGGGGGCTAGGTGGAAACACCATATATTTT.

The chain combines TRBV27 with TRBJ2-3, with TRBD2 identical over 7 bases. Trimming removed 7 bases from V and 3 bases from J; junction bases left unmatched: 7. Germline lookup yields CDR1 MNHEY and CDR2 SMNVEV (reference sequence). The CDR3 sequence is 14 residues long. CDR3 coding DNA: TGTGCCAGCATGGGCGGGAGTGGTACAGATACGCAGTATTTT. It codes for CASMGGSGTDTQYF.

The gene calls are TRBV6-2 or TRBV6-3 and TRBJ1-1; 12 bases agree with TRBD1. Germline trimming cut 6 bases from V and 4 bases from J; bases unmatched to any gene: 9. The CDR3 covers 16 residues. CDR1 MNHEY and CDR2 SVGEGT come from the germline V gene. Here the CDR3 DNA reads TGTGCCAGCAGCGACCCGGGACAGGGGGCCTTCACTGAAGCTTTCTTT. Amino acids: CASSDPGQGAFTEAFF.

V gene TRBV4-1 combines with J gene TRBJ2-7; 7 bases match TRBD1. The junction had 11 bases not matched to a gene; V was cut back by 2 bases and J by 4 bases. The CDR3 totals 16 residues. Germline CDR1 is MGHRA and CDR2 is YSYEKL. This CDR3 is CASSQPRQGSRYEQYF. CDR3 DNA sequence: TGCGCCAGCAGCCAACCCCGACAGGGCAGTCGGTACGAGCAGTACTTC.

This clone was counted many times. The chain recombines TRBV10-3 with TRBJ2-2, with D tentatively TRBD2 (5 bases). This CDR3 contains 14 residues. The germline V gene encodes CDR1 ENHRY and CDR2 SYGVKD. CDR3 amino acids: CATRAQVGTGELFF. The CDR3 coding sequence is TGTGCGACGAGGGCCCAAGTGGGGACCGGGGAGCTGTTTTTT.

The rearrangement joins TRBV27 to TRBJ2-1, with 8 nucleotides matching TRBD1. From germline, CDR1 is MNHEY and CDR2 SMNVEV (reference sequence). This CDR3 is built from 13 residues. V lost 10 bases, J lost 6 bases, and 8 bases stayed unmatched. CDR3 sequence (DNA): TGTGCCACAGGGACAGGAGTTGGCAATGAGCAGTTCTTC. It specifies CATGTGVGNEQFF.